This T cell receptor beta chain was captured in a study of T cells in Graves' hyperthyroidism and ophthalmopathy. In the study overall: Peripheral blood was collected at initial diagnosis, before any treatment.

RNA transcripts served as the template for amplifying TCR beta CDR3 regions. The HTBI primer set drove a first-round RT-PCR of the TCR CDR3. TCRdb called the multiplex PCR reads again in MiXCR, with one record for every CDR3 protein. The sample lists around 350,000 distinct CDR3 sequences; approximately 25% were seen once. The CDR3 loop spans 13 amino acids. Germline CDR1 GTSNPN, CDR2 SVGIG (reference sequence). Trimming took off 3 bases at V and 0 bases at J, with 7 bases between the two ends. The clonotype comes from a man in his forties or fifties with Graves' hyperthyroidism. The chain has TRBV30 and TRBJ2-3; D remains unclear. Sequencing was performed on blood. The CDR3 DNA follows: TGTGCCTGGAGCGGTATTAGCACAGATACGCAGTATTTT. Its protein product is CAWSGISTDTQYF. The full variable domain, rest sourced from reference TRBV30 and TRBJ2-3, is SQTIHQWPATLVQPVGSPLSLECTVEGTSNPNLYWYRQAAGRGLQLLFYSVGIGQISSEVPQNLSASRPQDRQFILSSKKLLLSDSGFYLCAWSGISTDTQYFGPGTRLTVL.